Listed below are T cell receptor beta chains from one sample, sequenced in a study of T cells in Graves' hyperthyroidism and ophthalmopathy. TCRdb passed the multiplex PCR reads through MiXCR, listing each CDR3 protein once. This table has about 420,000 distinct CDR3 sequences, more than 15% appearing once. Sequenced material: blood. The receptors were sampled from a woman aged 18 to 35 with Graves' hyperthyroidism. CDR3s include the opening cysteine and the closing phenylalanine or tryptophan. D genes are given only for firm matches. Part of the rows lack a size; the others show once, few, many or a class for expanded clones.

D: -
J: TRBJ1-1
V: TRBV27
size: many
DNA: TGTGCCAGCAGTTTAGGGACCCTGAAAAGGAACACTGAAGCTTTCTTT
CDR3: CASSLGTLKRNTEAFF

D: TRBD2
J: TRBJ2-7
V: TRBV2
size: few
DNA: TGTGCCAGCAGTGGATCCCAACTAGCGCCCCTCTTCTACGAGCAGTACTTC
CDR3: CASSGSQLAPLFYEQYF

D: -
J: TRBJ1-1
V: TRBV7-9
size: -
DNA: TGTGCCAGCAGGTCAGGGATTGACCCGCGGACTGAAGCTTTCTTT
CDR3: CASRSGIDPRTEAFF

D: -
J: TRBJ1-2
V: TRBV9
size: -
DNA: TGTGCCAGCAAGGCGCCGCCGGAAGGCTACACCTTC
CDR3: CASKAPPEGYTF

D: -
J: TRBJ2-7
V: TRBV19
size: -
DNA: TGTGCCAGTAGTAGTTCCTCAGGGGAGGAGCAGTACTTC
CDR3: CASSSSSGEEQYF

D: -
J: TRBJ2-6
V: TRBV15
size: few
DNA: TGTGCCACCAGCAGAGATAGCAGGGTCGGGGCCAACGTCCTGACTTTC
CDR3: CATSRDSRVGANVLTF

D: -
J: TRBJ2-5
V: TRBV4-1
size: many
DNA: TGTGCCAGCAGCCAGGGGTACCAAGAGACCCAGTACTTC
CDR3: CASSQGYQETQYF

D: -
J: TRBJ2-7
V: TRBV4-1
size: -
DNA: TGCGCCAGCAGCGCTAACCGGGGCTCCCTTCCCTACGAGCAGTACTTC
CDR3: CASSANRGSLPYEQYF

D: -
J: TRBJ2-1
V: TRBV12-3/TRBV12-4
size: many
DNA: TGTGCCAGCAGTCCTAGCGAAGGACGCTACAATGAGCAGTTCTTC
CDR3: CASSPSEGRYNEQFF

D: -
J: TRBJ1-6
V: TRBV27
size: -
DNA: TGTGCCAGCACCCGGGGAGGGGGTAATGGTAATTCACCCCTCCACTTT
CDR3: CASTRGGGNGNSPLHF

D: -
J: TRBJ2-7
V: TRBV11-3
size: many
DNA: TGTGCCAGCAGCTTAGATAGCGGACTAATCTACGAGCAGTACTTC
CDR3: CASSLDSGLIYEQYF

D: -
J: TRBJ1-1
V: TRBV2
size: -
DNA: TGTGCCAGCAGCGGGGGGTTGAACACTGAAGCTTTCTTT
CDR3: CASSGGLNTEAFF

D: TRBD1
J: TRBJ1-4
V: TRBV29-1
size: -
DNA: TGCAGCGTTGAGGGTCCGGGACAGGGAGATGAAAAACTGTTTTTT
CDR3: CSVEGPGQGDEKLFF

D: -
J: TRBJ1-3
V: TRBV7-6
size: few
DNA: TGTGCCAGCAGCCCCCTGAGTGGAAGCTCTGGAAACACCATATATTTT
CDR3: CASSPLSGSSGNTIYF

D: -
J: TRBJ1-2
V: TRBV19
size: -
DNA: TGTGCCAGTAGTCTGGAACGGGGGGGTTATGGCTACACCTTC
CDR3: CASSLERGGYGYTF

D: -
J: TRBJ2-2
V: TRBV6-1
size: many
DNA: TGTGCCAGCAGTGGACATAACACCGGGGAGCTGTTTTTT
CDR3: CASSGHNTGELFF

D: -
J: TRBJ2-7
V: TRBV27
size: few
DNA: TGTGCCAGCAGTTCTGACTATGGGGAGCAGTACTTC
CDR3: CASSSDYGEQYF

D: TRBD1
J: TRBJ2-1
V: TRBV11-3
size: many
DNA: TGTGCCAGCAGCTTCACAGGGGGCCTCTACAATGAGCAGTTCTTC
CDR3: CASSFTGGLYNEQFF

D: TRBD2
J: TRBJ2-3
V: TRBV13
size: many
DNA: TGTGCCAGCAGCTTAGGGCTAGCGGTTGATAGCACAGATACGCAGTATTTT
CDR3: CASSLGLAVDSTDTQYF

D: TRBD1
J: TRBJ1-5
V: TRBV20-1
size: many
DNA: TGCAGTGCTAGAGCCGGACAGGGGGCGAGGCAGCCCCAGCATTTT
CDR3: CSARAGQGARQPQHF

D: TRBD2
J: TRBJ2-1
V: TRBV7-8
size: many
DNA: TGTGCCAGCAGGTCTAGCGGGGGGGCCGGTAATGAGCAGTTCTTC
CDR3: CASRSSGGAGNEQFF

D: -
J: TRBJ2-7
V: TRBV12-3/TRBV12-4
size: few
DNA: TGTGCCAGCAGTTTATTACTAAGCGGTACTAGCTCCTACGAGCAGTACTTC
CDR3: CASSLLLSGTSSYEQYF

D: -
J: TRBJ2-4
V: TRBV18
size: few
DNA: TGTGCCAGCTCACCAGCGGGACAGACGTTCGCACTCTATTACCTAAACATTCAGTACTTC
CDR3: CASSPAGQTFALYYLNIQYF

D: -
J: TRBJ1-4
V: TRBV29-1
size: many
DNA: TGCAGCGTTGAATCGGGGTCCAGAGAAAAACTGTTTTTT
CDR3: CSVESGSREKLFF

D: TRBD2
J: TRBJ2-5
V: TRBV4-2
size: many
DNA: TGTGCCAGCAGCCAATGGACTAGCGGCGCTCAAGAGACCCAGTACTTC
CDR3: CASSQWTSGAQETQYF

D: TRBD1
J: TRBJ2-5
V: TRBV6-1
size: many
DNA: TGTGCCAGCAGTCCATCGGACAGGGGGAGTTTAGAGACCCAGTACTTC
CDR3: CASSPSDRGSLETQYF